The source of this TCR beta chain is a study of blood T cell repertoires in COVID-19. About the research overall: COVID-19 samples, acute and convalescent, were from the United States, Italy and Spain. T cells, B-cell-depleted T cells, or PBMCs supplied cDNA or gDNA.

J was trimmed by 6 bases and V by 3 bases; bases with no gene match: 10. The CDR3 runs to 15 residues. The germline V gene has CDR1 MGHDK and CDR2 SYGVNS. How the authors handled the data: Amplification from reference gene primers served as the basis for estimated nucleated cell counts. The protocol was immunoSEQ multiplex PCR, while the TCRdb copy is restricted to in-frame clones and leaves out a portion. The DNA was the basis for D and trimming; V, J and clone size are from that table. The repertoire has over 200,000 clones, about nine tenths of them found once; the top ten carry less than 3%. The V and J genes are TRBV25-1 and TRBJ1-2, with 7 bases that match TRBD1. The sequence derives from a woman aged 55-69 years with acute or convalescent COVID-19. The sequencing input was peripheral blood. CDR3 residues: CASSDIRGQTDGYTF. The CDR3 region has the DNA TGTGCCAGCAGTGATATTAGGGGGCAGACGGATGGCTACACCTTC.